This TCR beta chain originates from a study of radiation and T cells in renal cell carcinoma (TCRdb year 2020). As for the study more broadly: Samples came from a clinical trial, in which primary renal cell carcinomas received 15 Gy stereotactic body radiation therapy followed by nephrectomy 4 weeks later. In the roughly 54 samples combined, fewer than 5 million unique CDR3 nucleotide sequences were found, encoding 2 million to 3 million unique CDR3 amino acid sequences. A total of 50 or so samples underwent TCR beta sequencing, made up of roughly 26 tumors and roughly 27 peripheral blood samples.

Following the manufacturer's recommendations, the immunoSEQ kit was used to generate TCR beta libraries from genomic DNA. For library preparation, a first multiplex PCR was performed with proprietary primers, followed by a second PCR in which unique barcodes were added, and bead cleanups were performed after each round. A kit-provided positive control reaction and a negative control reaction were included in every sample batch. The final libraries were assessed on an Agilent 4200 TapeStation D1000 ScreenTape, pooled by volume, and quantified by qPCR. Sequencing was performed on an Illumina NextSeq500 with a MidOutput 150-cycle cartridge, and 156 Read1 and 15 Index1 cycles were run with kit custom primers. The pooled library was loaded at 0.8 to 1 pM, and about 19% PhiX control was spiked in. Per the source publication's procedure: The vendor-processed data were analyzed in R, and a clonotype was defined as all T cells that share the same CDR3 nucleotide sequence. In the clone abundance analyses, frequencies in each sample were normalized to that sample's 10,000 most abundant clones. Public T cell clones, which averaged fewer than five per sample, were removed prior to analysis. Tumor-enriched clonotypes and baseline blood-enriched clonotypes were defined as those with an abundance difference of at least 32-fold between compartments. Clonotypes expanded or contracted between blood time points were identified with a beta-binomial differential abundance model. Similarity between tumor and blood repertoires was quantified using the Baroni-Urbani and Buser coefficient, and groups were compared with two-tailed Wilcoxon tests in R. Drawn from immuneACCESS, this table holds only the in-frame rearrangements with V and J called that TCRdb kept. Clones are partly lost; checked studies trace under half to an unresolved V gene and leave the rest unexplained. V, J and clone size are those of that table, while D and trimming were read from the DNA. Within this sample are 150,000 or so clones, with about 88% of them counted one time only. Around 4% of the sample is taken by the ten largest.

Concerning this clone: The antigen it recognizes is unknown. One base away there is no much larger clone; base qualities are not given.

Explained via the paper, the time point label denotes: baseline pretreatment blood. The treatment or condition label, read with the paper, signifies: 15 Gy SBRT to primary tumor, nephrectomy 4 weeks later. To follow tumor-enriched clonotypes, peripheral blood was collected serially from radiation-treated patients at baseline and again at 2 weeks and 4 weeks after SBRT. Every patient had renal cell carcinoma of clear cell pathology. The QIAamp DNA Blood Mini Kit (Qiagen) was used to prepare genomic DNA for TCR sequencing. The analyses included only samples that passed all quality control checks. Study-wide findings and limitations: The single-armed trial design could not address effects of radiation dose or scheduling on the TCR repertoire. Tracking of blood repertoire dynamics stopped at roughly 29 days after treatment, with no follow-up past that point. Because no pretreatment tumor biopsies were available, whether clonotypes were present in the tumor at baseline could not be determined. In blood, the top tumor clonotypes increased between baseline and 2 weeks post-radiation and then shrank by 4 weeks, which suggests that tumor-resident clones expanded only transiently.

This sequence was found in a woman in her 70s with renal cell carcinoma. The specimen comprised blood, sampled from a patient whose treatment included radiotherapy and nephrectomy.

The CDR3 sequence is CASSIVGVGRASGAYGYTF. The DNA sequence is as follows: TGTGCCAGTAGTATAGTGGGGGTAGGGCGCGCGAGCGGAGCCTATGGCTACACCTTC. This sequence uses TRBV19 and TRBJ1-2, with a tentative D gene TRBD1 over 5 matching bases. Based on the germline V gene (reference sequence), the CDR1 and CDR2 sequences are LNHDA and SQIVND. V is cut by 1 base and J by 4 bases, and the space between the germline ends is 25 bases. The CDR3 holds 19 amino acids from the cysteine to the phenylalanine. The retained sequence is limited to the CDR3, 57 bases, with the frame set at the first base.